A selection of T cell receptor beta chains follows, all from one sample in a study of early T cells in non-severe SARS-CoV-2 infection. Using its own MiXCR run on the 5' RACE reads, TCRdb lists one record per CDR3 protein. The sample has over 50,000 distinct CDR3 sequences, approximately 10% seen once. Sequenced input: whole blood. The receptors derive from an adult who was a healthcare worker with PCR-confirmed SARS-CoV-2 infection or an uninfected control (not recorded which). Each CDR3 is given without its conserved first and last residue.

j_call	v_call	cdr3_aa
TRBJ2-3	TRBV7-6	ASSLDRIGNTQY
TRBJ2-1	TRBV4-1	ASSQLPDTYNEQF
TRBJ2-2	TRBV20-1	SAKDRGQNGELF
TRBJ1-1	TRBV6-6	ASRYSMNTEAF
TRBJ2-3	TRBV28	ASSSGGRDTDTQY
TRBJ2-1	TRBV19	ASISGGNYNEQF
TRBJ1-1	TRBV9	ASSVGGTTEAF
TRBJ1-5	TRBV4-2	ASSQDREYSNSPPGPQH
TRBJ1-5	TRBV20-1	SARVGAGAYSNQPQH
TRBJ1-1	TRBV5-1	ASSEQGTEAF
TRBJ1-2	TRBV18	ASSPVSGQGAVAYT
TRBJ1-2	TRBV7-9	ASSLAEGGGYT
TRBJ1-2	TRBV20-1	SAPRPGTGGGYT
TRBJ1-4	TRBV9	ASSVGQTTNEKLF
TRBJ2-2	TRBV4-1	ASSQVGTGGGTGELF
TRBJ2-2	TRBV7-6	ASSLEPAGAGELF
TRBJ2-3	TRBV7-3	ASSPQPGLATDTQY
TRBJ2-1	TRBV5-5	ASSLVGTSDNEQF
TRBJ1-6	TRBV11-2	ASSLFGSNSPLH
TRBJ1-5	TRBV18	ASSPFGDGINPQH